This record concerns one TCR beta chain sequence. CDR3 length: 16 residues. Trimming cost V 3 bases and J 2 bases, with 16 bases left between them. Germline V gives CDR1 SGDLS, CDR2 YYNGEE. The data were obtained in a study of early T cells in non-severe SARS-CoV-2 infection. Unique molecular identifiers were attached to individual cDNA molecules. TCRdb used MiXCR to reprocess the 5' RACE reads, holding one entry per CDR3 protein. Of about 46,000 distinct CDR3 sequences listed, over 5% were seen once; the top ten hold about 5.4%. The sequence was obtained from an adult who was a healthcare worker with PCR-confirmed SARS-CoV-2 infection or an uninfected control (not recorded which). The sequencing here drew on whole blood, taken at baseline. J is TRBJ2-3 and V is TRBV9; TRBD1 or TRBD2 may be the D gene (5 bases each). CDR3: CASSAGDDGHTDTQYF. The CDR3 DNA reads as TGTGCCAGCAGCGCCGGGGACGACGGCCACACAGATACGCAGTATTTT.